A selection of T cell receptor beta chains follows, all from one sample in a study of CD8+CD57+ T cells in acquired aplastic anemia. Via MiXCR, TCRdb re-called the reads, giving one row per CDR3 protein. This table has 200,000 to 250,000 distinct CDR3 sequences, around 50% appearing once. The source material was sorted CD4+, CD8+, or CD8+CD57+ T cells (not recorded which) from PBMCs. These TCRs come from a human donor with aplastic anemia. Each CDR3 is given with its conserved first and last residue. A D gene is named only where the DNA matches it firmly. Clone size appears in some rows only: once, few, many, or a class for an expanded clone.

many TRBJ1-2 TRBV11-2 TRBD1 TGTGCCAGCAGTCGCCAGGGGGCAGGTGGCTACACCTTC CASSRQGAGGYTF
many TRBJ1-5 TRBV5-1 - TGCGCCAGCAGCCCAGGACAAGGAGGTCAGCCCCAGCATTTT CASSPGQGGQPQHF
- TRBJ1-6 TRBV18 TRBD1 TGTGCCAGCACGACAGGGCGCTCCTATAATTCACCCCTCCACTTT CASTTGRSYNSPLHF
many TRBJ1-1 TRBV7-2 TRBD1 TGTGCCAGCAGCCGACGTCAGGGGGGGGAAGCTTTCTTT CASSRRQGGEAFF
- TRBJ1-4 TRBV24-1 TRBD1 TGTGCCACCTGCAGACAGGGAAATGAAAAACTGTTTTTT CATCRQGNEKLFF
few TRBJ1-1 TRBV2 - TGTGCCAGCAGTGATGTCGCCGGGGAAGCTTTCTTT CASSDVAGEAFF
many TRBJ2-1 TRBV7-3 TRBD2 TGTGCCAGCAGCTTAAGCGGGGGGCCCTACAATGAGCAGTTCTTC CASSLSGGPYNEQFF
- TRBJ1-6 TRBV5-1 - TGCGCCAGCAGCTTGGGCAGCTCTTCACCCCTCCACTTT CASSLGSSSPLHF
many TRBJ1-1 TRBV5-4 - TGTGCCAGCAGCTCCTCTCCGGTCCCGAACACTGAAGCTTTCTTT CASSSSPVPNTEAFF
few TRBJ2-3 TRBV2 - TGTGCCAGCTCACCACGAACAGCAAACACAGATACGCAGTATTTT CASSPRTANTDTQYF
many TRBJ2-3 TRBV5-5 - TGTGCCAGCAGCATGCAAGGGGGGGGGTGGGATACGCAGTATTTT CASSMQGGGWDTQYF
many TRBJ2-2 TRBV20-1 - TGCATTGCGAGGGGCCGGAACACCGGGGAGCTGTTTTTT CIARGRNTGELFF
- TRBJ1-5 TRBV7-9 - TGTGCCAGCTGTCTGCTCAATCAGCCCCAGCATTTT CASCLLNQPQHF
few TRBJ2-2 TRBV24-1 - TGTGCCAGCAGCCCTTTGAGTCCCGGGGAGCTGTTTTTT CASSPLSPGELFF
- TRBJ2-3 TRBV7-6 TRBD1 TGTGCCAGCAGCTTATGGGACAGGGTCACAGATACGCAGTATTTT CASSLWDRVTDTQYF
- TRBJ1-5 TRBV6-5 TRBD1 TGTGCCAGCAGTCTGACAGGGGTGGGTCAGCCCCAGCATTTT CASSLTGVGQPQHF
- TRBJ1-6 TRBV2 TRBD1 TGTGCCAGCAGTGAGGATCGACAGGGTAATTCACCCCTCCACTTT CASSEDRQGNSPLHF
- TRBJ2-1 TRBV5-4 - TGTGCCAGCAGCTTGGCCATCCGGACAGTCAATGAGCAGTTCTTC CASSLAIRTVNEQFF
- TRBJ2-1 TRBV5-8 TRBD2 TGTGCCAGCAGCTTGCTCACCACCATAGCGGGGGGTTACAATGAGCAGTTCTTC CASSLLTTIAGGYNEQFF
many TRBJ2-3 TRBV7-3 - TGTGCCAGCAGCCCCGGCGGCACAGATACGCAGTATTTT CASSPGGTDTQYF
few TRBJ2-2 TRBV7-2 - TGTGCCAGCAAATTAGGGGCAGGTACCGGGGAGCTGTTTTTT CASKLGAGTGELFF
- TRBJ1-2 TRBV20-1 TRBD1 TGCAGTGCCACGGAGACAGGGCGGAGCGGCTACACCTTC CSATETGRSGYTF
- TRBJ2-4 TRBV7-2 - TGTGCCAGCAGCTTGAGTGGGGGCACAAACATTCAGTACTTC CASSLSGGTNIQYF
many TRBJ2-7 TRBV6-6 - TGTGCCAGCAGTGAAGTTACAGGGCGAACTCACTACGAGCAGTACTTC CASSEVTGRTHYEQYF
- TRBJ1-4 TRBV5-4 TRBD1 TGTGCCAGCAGCTTGGGTCAGGGGGATGAAAAACTGTTTTTT CASSLGQGDEKLFF
- TRBJ2-1 TRBV7-3 - TGTGCCAGCACCTCCCGCGGGGTCGGCAATGAGCAGTTCTTC CASTSRGVGNEQFF
- TRBJ1-1 TRBV10-3 TRBD1 TGTGCCATCAGTGAAGACAGGGGAAGGAACACTGAAGCTTTCTTT CAISEDRGRNTEAFF
few TRBJ2-7 TRBV7-8 - TGTGCCAGCAGCTTAAGTCCCCTGGGGTACTACGAGCAGTACTTC CASSLSPLGYYEQYF
- TRBJ2-1 TRBV20-1 TRBD2 TGCAGTGCTAGAATAAGCGGGGGGTACAATGAGCAGTTCTTC CSARISGGYNEQFF
many TRBJ1-1 TRBV7-8 - TGTGCCAGCGTCCCGGAGGACTCGAACACTGAAGCTTTCTTT CASVPEDSNTEAFF
many TRBJ2-3 TRBV20-1 - TGCAGCGTTCGGGGAGATACGCAGTATTTT CSVRGDTQYF
- TRBJ2-7 TRBV7-2 - TGTGCCAGCAGCTCGTCCCTTTGGCCCTACGAGCAGTACTTC CASSSSLWPYEQYF
- TRBJ1-6 TRBV19 - TGTGCCAGTAGTATACAGGCGAACTCCTATAATTCACCCCTCCACTTT CASSIQANSYNSPLHF
- TRBJ1-5 TRBV20-1 TRBD1 TGCAGTGCTAAACGACAGGGAGGCAATCAGCCCCAGCATTTT CSAKRQGGNQPQHF
- TRBJ1-3 TRBV12-3/TRBV12-4 - TGTGCCAGCAGTCAGAGAAGCACCATATATTTT CASSQRSTIYF
- TRBJ2-7 TRBV15 - TGTGCCACCAGCAGAGATTCTGAGCAAGACGAGCAGTACTTC CATSRDSEQDEQYF
once TRBJ2-1 TRBV25-1 TRBD2 TGTGCCAGCAGTGATCGACTAGCGGGGTACAATGAGCAGTTCTTC CASSDRLAGYNEQFF
- TRBJ1-2 TRBV7-4 - TGTGCCGGCGGGGGGACCGGCTACACCTTC CAGGGTGYTF
- TRBJ2-5 TRBV15 - TGTGCCACCAGCAGAGATCCGGGAGAGACCCAGTACTTC CATSRDPGETQYF
- TRBJ2-7 TRBV7-8 - TGTGCCAGCAGCTTGGCGACAGGACCCTACGAGCAGTACTTC CASSLATGPYEQYF